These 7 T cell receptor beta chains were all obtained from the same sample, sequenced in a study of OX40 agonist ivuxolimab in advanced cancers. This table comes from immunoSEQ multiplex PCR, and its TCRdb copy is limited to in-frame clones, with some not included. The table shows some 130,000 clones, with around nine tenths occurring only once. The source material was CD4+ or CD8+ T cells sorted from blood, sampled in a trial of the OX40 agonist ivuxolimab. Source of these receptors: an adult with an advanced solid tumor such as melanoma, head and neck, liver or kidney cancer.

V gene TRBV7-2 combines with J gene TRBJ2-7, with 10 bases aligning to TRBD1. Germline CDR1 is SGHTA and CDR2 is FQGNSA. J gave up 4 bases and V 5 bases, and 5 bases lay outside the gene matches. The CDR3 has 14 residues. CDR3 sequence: CASSVGQGNYEQYF. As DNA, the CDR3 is TGTGCCAGCAGCGTGGGACAGGGGAATTACGAGCAGTACTTC.

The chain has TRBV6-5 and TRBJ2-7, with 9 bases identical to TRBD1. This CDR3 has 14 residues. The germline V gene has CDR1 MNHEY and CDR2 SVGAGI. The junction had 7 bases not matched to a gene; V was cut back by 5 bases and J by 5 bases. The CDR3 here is CASSPGTGWNEQYF. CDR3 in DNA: TGTGCCAGCAGTCCCGGGACAGGGTGGAACGAGCAGTACTTC.

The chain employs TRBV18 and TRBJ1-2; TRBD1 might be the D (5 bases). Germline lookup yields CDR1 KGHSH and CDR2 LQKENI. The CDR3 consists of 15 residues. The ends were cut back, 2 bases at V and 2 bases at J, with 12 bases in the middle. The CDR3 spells CASSPNQEGNYGYTF. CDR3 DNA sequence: TGTGCCAGCTCACCAAATCAGGAGGGGAACTATGGCTACACCTTC.

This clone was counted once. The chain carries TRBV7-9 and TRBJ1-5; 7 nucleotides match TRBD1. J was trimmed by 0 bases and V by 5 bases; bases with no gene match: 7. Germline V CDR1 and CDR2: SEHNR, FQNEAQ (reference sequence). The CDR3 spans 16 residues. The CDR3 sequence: CASSLGTATSNQPQHF. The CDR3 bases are TGTGCCAGCAGCCTCGGGACAGCAACTAGCAATCAGCCCCAGCATTTT.

This CDR3 is CASSPEGGTDTQYF. In DNA form, the CDR3 reads TGTGCCAGCAGCCCGGAAGGGGGCACAGATACGCAGTATTTT. The V and J genes are TRBV5-4 and TRBJ2-3; D is perhaps TRBD1 (5 bases). V was clipped by 4 bases and J by 1 base, with 10 bases between them. This CDR3 has 14 amino acids. CDR1 is SGHNT and CDR2 is YYREEE in the germline V gene (reference sequence). Supplemented by reference TRBV5-4 and TRBJ2-3, the full variable domain reads ETGVTQSPTHLIKTRGQQVTLRCSSQSGHNTVSWYQQALGQGPQFIFQYYREEENGRGNFPPRFSGLQFPNYSSELNVNALELDDSALYLCASSPEGGTDTQYFGPGTRLTVL.

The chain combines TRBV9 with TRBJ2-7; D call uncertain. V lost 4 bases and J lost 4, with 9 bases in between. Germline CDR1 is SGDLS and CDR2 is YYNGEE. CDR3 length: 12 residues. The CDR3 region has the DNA TGTGCCAGCAGCAACAGCCCTTACGAGCAGTACTTC. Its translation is CASSNSPYEQYF.

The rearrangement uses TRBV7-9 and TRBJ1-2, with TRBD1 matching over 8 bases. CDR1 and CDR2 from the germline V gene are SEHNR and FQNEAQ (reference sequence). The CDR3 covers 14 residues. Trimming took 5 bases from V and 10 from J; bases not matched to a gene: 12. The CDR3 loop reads CASSPMDRDKAYTF. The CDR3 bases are TGTGCCAGCAGCCCGATGGACAGGGATAAGGCCTACACCTTC.